Each of the 29 T cell receptor beta chains below was sequenced from the same sample in a study of beta chain features in type 1 diabetes. Isolated RNA was reverse transcribed in full, so expressed TCRB transcripts were sequenced. The method was immunoSEQ multiplex PCR; TCRdb's version includes in-frame clones alone and lacks a portion of them. The repertoire holds about 350,000 clones, about 18% seen once, with approximately 0.043% in the top ten. The sample consisted of naive CD4+ T cells from blood. The origin of the receptors is a woman under 30 in good health.

As for this clone: The same CDR3 is also encoded by other DNA sequences in this sample. The rearrangement links TRBV30 to TRBJ1-5; D ambiguous. The CDR3 contains 13 residues. V shed 0 bases and J shed 4 bases, with 7 bases lying between them. Germline CDR1 and CDR2: GTSNPN and SVGIG (reference sequence). CDR3 protein: CAWSVGGNQPQHF. The DNA for the CDR3 is TGTGCCTGGAGTGTCGGAGGGAATCAGCCCCAGCATTTT.

The chain has TRBV2 and TRBJ2-3; TRBD2 matches at 12 bases. CDR3 length: 14 amino acids. The junction had 8 bases not matched to a gene; V was cut back by 8 bases and J by 8 bases. Germline values: CDR1 SNHLY, CDR2 FYNNEI. Written as DNA, the CDR3 is TGTGCCAGCTTCGGACTAGCGGGAAGTGGTACGCAGTATTTT. It specifies CASFGLAGSGTQYF.

This clone is a singleton in its sample. J is TRBJ2-5 and V is TRBV5-6; 10 bases map to TRBD2. Germline V lookup: CDR1 SGHDT, CDR2 YYEEEE. The CDR3 runs 13 residues. Trimming removed 5 bases from V and 3 bases from J; junction bases left unmatched: 1. The CDR3 nucleotides are TGTGCCAGCAGGCTAGCGGGGGAAGAGACCCAGTACTTC. It codes for CASRLAGEETQYF.

In this sample, this clone turned up a few times. This CDR3 reads CASSVSGRGTDTQYF. In nucleotides, the CDR3 is TGTGCCAGCAGTGTTAGCGGGAGGGGCACAGATACGCAGTATTTT. The V and J genes are TRBV9 and TRBJ2-3, with 11 bases aligning to TRBD2. The J segment lost 1 base and the V segment lost 5 bases, leaving 3 bases of the junction unmatched. The CDR3 has 15 residues. From germline, CDR1 is SGDLS and CDR2 YYNGEE. The whole variable domain, remainder taken from reference TRBV9 and TRBJ2-3, is DSGVTQTPKHLITATGQRVTLRCSPRSGDLSVYWYQQSLDQGLQFLIQYYNGEERAKGNILERFSAQQFPDLHSELNLSSLELGDSALYFCASSVSGRGTDTQYFGPGTRLTVL.

This sequence joins TRBV6-5 and TRBJ1-2, with 7 bases that match TRBD1. After removal of 6 bases from V and 4 bases from J, the junction contained 8 bases not matched to a gene. Germline CDR1 MNHEY, CDR2 SVGAGI. CDR3 length equals 14 residues. The CDR3 bases are TGTGCCAGCAGGGACAGGATGGTGGGCTATGGCTACACCTTC. Translation gives CASRDRMVGYGYTF.

The genes are TRBV6-5 and TRBJ1-5; D unclear. This CDR3 is built from 13 residues. Germline-derived CDR1 and CDR2 are MNHEY and SVGAGI. Trimming removed 5 bases at V and 0 bases at J, with 5 bases between. CDR3 residues: CASSIHSNQPQHF. The CDR3 coding sequence is TGTGCCAGCAGTATTCATAGCAATCAGCCCCAGCATTTT.

The V and J genes are TRBV4-1 and TRBJ2-5; 10 positions match TRBD2. J lost 5 bases, V lost 3 bases, and 3 bases had no gene match. Germline CDR1 MGHRA, CDR2 YSYEKL. This CDR3 has 14 amino acids. This CDR3 reads CASSQTGLAETQYF. DNA for the CDR3: TGCGCCAGCAGCCAGACGGGACTAGCGGAGACCCAGTACTTC.

This chain connects TRBV30 to TRBJ1-2; no reliable D call. The ends were cut back, 3 bases at V and 4 bases at J, with 9 bases in the middle. In germline, CDR1 is GTSNPN, CDR2 SVGIG (reference sequence). The CDR3 has 12 amino acids. The CDR3 region has the DNA TGTGCCTGGAGCGAGAGTGGCTATGGCTACACCTTC. As protein: CAWSESGYGYTF.

V is TRBV29-1 and J is TRBJ2-1, with TRBD1 identical over 10 bases. The CDR3 extends over 16 amino acids. Germline V lookup: CDR1 SQVTM, CDR2 ANQGSEA. V lost 4 bases to trimming and J lost 0 bases; unmatched junction nucleotides: 6. The CDR3 region has the DNA TGCAGCGTTGGGAGACAGGGGGCAAGCTCCTACAATGAGCAGTTCTTC. Translation gives CSVGRQGASSYNEQFF.

The J gene is TRBJ2-7, the V gene TRBV6-1, with TRBD2 identical over 7 bases. The CDR3 spans 11 residues. With V trimmed by 7 bases and J by 5 bases, 2 bases remained unmatched. Per the germline V gene, CDR1 is MNHNS and CDR2 is SASEGT. The CDR3 reads CASTAGDEQYF. The CDR3 DNA reads as TGTGCCAGCACCGCGGGGGACGAGCAGTACTTC.

Only a few counts were recorded for this clone. The chain couples TRBV30 to TRBJ1-1; D possibly corresponds to TRBD1 (5 bases). The CDR3 spans 12 residues. V was clipped by 8 bases and J by 2 bases, with 12 bases between them. Looked up from germline, CDR1 is GTSNPN and CDR2 is SVGIG (reference sequence). In nucleotides, the CDR3 is TGTGCCCGCAGGGAAGTTAACACTGAAGCTTTCTTT. Its protein product is CARREVNTEAFF.

To note about this clone: This CDR3 fails to terminate in the conserved phenylalanine or tryptophan, so it likely reflects a read error. The DNA is left out, because the CDR3 cannot be placed on it with certainty; the CDR3 is given as TCRdb lists it. V is TRBV29-1 and J is TRBJ1-3; TRBD1, as called in the table, went unchecked against the DNA. The germline V gene encodes CDR1 SQVTM and CDR2 ANQGSEA. 8 amino acids form the CDR3, both terminal residues included. Here the CDR3 reads CSARQHLV.

J is TRBJ2-7 and V is TRBV10-3, with D tentatively TRBD1 (5 bases). Trimming pared 4 bases from V and 0 bases from J, leaving 13 bases between. Germline V lookup: CDR1 ENHRY, CDR2 SYGVKD. The CDR3 is 15 residues long. CDR3: CAISGGPTSSYEQYF. CDR3 in DNA: TGTGCCATCAGTGGGGGCCCTACCAGCTCCTACGAGCAGTACTTC.

The rearrangement joins TRBV18 to TRBJ2-1, with a tentative D call TRBD1 (6 bases). The CDR3 has 14 amino acids. V shed 2 bases and J shed 4 bases, with 9 bases lying between them. CDR1 and CDR2 (germline): KGHSH, LQKENI. CDR3 amino acids: CASSPTGFYNEQFF. CDR3 coding DNA: TGTGCCAGCTCACCAACAGGGTTTTACAATGAGCAGTTCTTC. The full variable domain, rest sourced from reference TRBV18 and TRBJ2-1, is NAGVMQNPRHLVRRRGQEARLRCSPMKGHSHVYWYRQLPEEGLKFMVYLQKENIIDESGMPKERFSAEFPKEGPSILRIQQVVRGDSAAYFCASSPTGFYNEQFFGPGTRLTVL.

This clone has just a few counts. The chain combines TRBV6-1 with TRBJ1-1, with TRBD1 identical over 7 bases. Germline V gives CDR1 MNHNS, CDR2 SASEGT. The CDR3 extends over 16 amino acids. V shed 4 bases, J shed 0 bases, and the junction held 8 bases outside the gene matches. The CDR3 nucleotides are TGTGCCAGCAGTGGGCTCCCGGGACAGATGAACACTGAAGCTTTCTTT. Its translation is CASSGLPGQMNTEAFF.

The chain is built from TRBV20-1 and TRBJ2-3; 7 nucleotides line up with TRBD2. The CDR3 sequence is 11 residues long. The V gene end was trimmed by 5 bases and the J gene end by 6 bases; junction bases not matched to a gene: 2. Germline V gives CDR1 DFQATT, CDR2 SNEGSKA (reference sequence). The CDR3 DNA is TGCAGTGCTGGGGGGGACGATACGCAGTATTTT. Protein: CSAGGDDTQYF.

This clone was observed a few times. This chain uses TRBV29-1 with TRBJ2-1; 13 bases match TRBD2. Germline lookup yields CDR1 SQVTM and CDR2 ANQGSEA. This CDR3 is built from 15 residues. The ends lost 3 bases at V and 9 bases at J; junction bases unmatched: 8. The CDR3 nucleotides read TGCAGCGTTGAGGCTACTAGCGGGGGGGGAGGTGAGCAGTTCTTC. Protein sequence: CSVEATSGGGGEQFF.

This clone was seen a few times. J is TRBJ2-3 and V is TRBV4-1, with TRBD1 matching 7 bases. The CDR3 spans 15 residues. The germline V gene encodes CDR1 MGHRA and CDR2 YSYEKL. The V gene end was trimmed by 0 bases and the J gene end by 3 bases; junction bases not matched to a gene: 3. CDR3 protein: CASSQEGTVTDTQYF. The CDR3 nucleotides are TGCGCCAGCAGCCAAGAGGGGACAGTGACAGATACGCAGTATTTT.

This sequence joins TRBV29-1 and TRBJ1-2; 9 bases line up with TRBD1. CDR3 size: 13 residues. The germline V gene encodes CDR1 SQVTM and CDR2 ANQGSEA. The trim removed 6 bases at V and 4 bases at J, leaving 6 bases unmatched. CDR3 loop: CSVGKGQGYGYTF. DNA for the CDR3: TGCAGCGTCGGAAAGGGACAGGGCTATGGCTACACCTTC.

This clone was seen only a few times. Other DNA sequences of this sample code for an identical CDR3. This chain links TRBV30 with TRBJ1-2; D is perhaps TRBD1 (5 bases). The CDR3 length is 14 residues. V was shortened by 2 bases and J by 2 bases, with 12 bases between the two germline ends. CDR1 and CDR2 (germline): GTSNPN, SVGIG (reference sequence). The DNA for the CDR3 is TGTGCCTGGAGTCCCACCGGGGGGAACTATGGCTACACCTTC. Translated, it gives CAWSPTGGNYGYTF. The whole variable domain, filled in from reference TRBV30 and TRBJ1-2, reads SQTIHQWPATLVQPVGSPLSLECTVEGTSNPNLYWYRQAAGRGLQLLFYSVGIGQISSEVPQNLSASRPQDRQFILSSKKLLLSDSGFYLCAWSPTGGNYGYTFGSGTRLTVV.

The rearrangement uses TRBV4-1 and TRBJ2-7, with TRBD1 matching 7 bases. Germline assignment: CDR1 MGHRA and CDR2 YSYEKL. V dropped 3 bases and J dropped 3; count of bases not matched to a gene: 11. This CDR3 is 16 amino acids long. CDR3 sequence (DNA): TGCGCCAGCAGCCATCCTGACAGGGCGATTCGCTACGAGCAGTACTTC. The encoded protein is CASSHPDRAIRYEQYF.

This clone has just a few counts. The chain joins TRBV30 to TRBJ1-3; D unresolved. This CDR3 spans 15 amino acids. Trimming took off 2 bases at V and 0 bases at J, with 11 bases between the two ends. Per germline, CDR1 GTSNPN and CDR2 SVGIG (reference sequence). CDR3 in DNA: TGTGCCTGGAGTCAGAATCGAGGCTCTGGAAACACCATATATTTT. Encoded protein: CAWSQNRGSGNTIYF.

This chain joins TRBV5-1 and TRBJ2-7; 9 bases align to TRBD1. The germline gives CDR1 SGHRS, CDR2 YFSETQ. This CDR3 spans 14 amino acids. The trim removed 5 bases at V and 4 bases at J, leaving 7 bases unmatched. Here the CDR3 reads CASRSDRGGYEQYF. The CDR3 DNA follows: TGCGCCAGCAGATCGGACAGGGGAGGGTACGAGCAGTACTTC.

The table lists this clone with a few counts. This sequence joins TRBV25-1 and TRBJ2-1; 8 bases are a match to TRBD1. V was pared by 3 bases and J by 6 bases, with 7 bases of the junction left unmatched. CDR1 MGHDK and CDR2 SYGVNS come from the germline V gene. There are 15 residues in the CDR3. For the CDR3, the DNA is TGTGCCAGCAGTGATGCAGGGGGCGCCGGCAATGAGCAGTTCTTC. Protein sequence: CASSDAGGAGNEQFF.

This clone was seen a few times. This chain links TRBV7-2 with TRBJ2-3, with D possibly TRBD2 on 6 matching bases. The CDR3 contains 16 residues. Per the germline V gene, CDR1 is SGHTA and CDR2 is FQGNSA. Deletions cut 5 bases from V and 4 bases from J, with 19 bases between. CDR3 protein: CASSPRGGIGPDTQYF. Written as DNA, the CDR3 is TGTGCCAGCAGCCCAAGAGGCGGGATCGGTCCAGATACGCAGTATTTT.

This clone was seen a few times. The rearrangement links TRBV11-2 to TRBJ2-3, with a tentative D call TRBD2 (5 bases). The V and J ends lost 3 bases and 2 bases respectively, with 12 bases between them. The CDR3 consists of 15 residues. Germline-derived CDR1 and CDR2 are SGHAT and FQNNGV. The CDR3 reads CASSFGLGNTDTQYF. Here the CDR3 DNA reads TGTGCCAGCAGCTTTGGACTCGGGAACACAGATACGCAGTATTTT.

The rearrangement links TRBV7-2 to TRBJ2-5, with 8 positions matching TRBD1. The trim removed 5 bases at V and 5 bases at J, leaving 7 bases unmatched. Germline loops: CDR1 SGHTA, CDR2 FQGNSA. This CDR3 comprises 14 residues. The CDR3 sequence is CASSADRGGETQYF. The CDR3 nucleotides read TGTGCCAGCAGCGCCGACAGGGGAGGCGAGACCCAGTACTTC.

This clone was seen a handful of times. The same CDR3 can be traced to other DNA sequences in this sample. This chain links TRBV5-1 with TRBJ2-1; D uncertain. Trimming left V 0 bases short and J 1 base short, with 8 bases between. CDR1 and CDR2 from the germline V gene are SGHRS and YFSETQ. CDR3 size: 15 residues. CDR3 region: CASSLGAASYNEQFF. For the CDR3, the DNA is TGCGCCAGCAGCTTGGGGGCAGCTTCCTACAATGAGCAGTTCTTC.

The rearrangement joins TRBV10-3 to TRBJ2-1; perhaps TRBD2 as D (6 bases). This CDR3 is built from 15 residues. Trimming pared 4 bases from V and 3 bases from J, leaving 13 bases between. Germline-derived CDR1 and CDR2 are ENHRY and SYGVKD. The CDR3 spells CAISAAGRNYNEQFF. The CDR3 bases are TGTGCCATCAGTGCGGCGGGACGCAACTACAATGAGCAGTTCTTC.